This TCR beta chain was sequenced for a study of T cells in Graves' hyperthyroidism and ophthalmopathy. Across the study: Pretreatment peripheral blood was obtained at initial diagnosis. Findings and caveats of the study: The model foresaw ophthalmopathy a median roughly 6.3 months prior to onset. Blood samples included most of the expanded thyroid clonotypes exceeding 0.001. Classification by a 13 V-J model distinguished ophthalmopathy from stable hyperthyroidism.

RNA transcripts provided the source from which TCR beta CDR3 regions were amplified. A first-round RT-PCR of the TCR CDR3 used the HTBI primer set. MiXCR, applied by TCRdb to the multiplex PCR reads, yields one record per CDR3 protein. The sample holds about 610,000 distinct CDR3 sequences; roughly 14% are singletons and the top ten take 3.5% to 4.5%. The ends were cut back, 5 bases at V and 7 bases at J, with 17 bases in the middle. CDR3 length: 14 amino acids. In germline, CDR1 is MDHEN, CDR2 SYDVKM. A note on this clonotype: Its specificity is unknown.

This chain connects TRBV28 to TRBJ1-1; D gene uncertain. The TCR sequence derives from a woman aged 40 to 50 with Graves' ophthalmopathy. The specimen was blood. The CDR3 loop reads CASSTSVAWGEAFF. The CDR3 DNA reads as TGTGCCAGCAGTACGTCCGTGGCCTGGGGTGAAGCTTTCTTT.